This passage covers 24 T cell receptor beta chains from one sample sequenced in a study of blood T cell repertoires in COVID-19. Clones were read by immunoSEQ multiplex PCR, and TCRdb kept only the in-frame ones, dropping some. In the table there are approximately 200,000 clones, more than 70% of which are singletons. The sequencing input was peripheral blood. These receptors all stem from a person aged 65 to 85 with COVID-19, enrolled during active disease.

CDR3 region: CASSLGQGYGYTF. The CDR3 DNA reads as TGTGCCAGCAGCTTAGGCCAGGGCTATGGCTACACCTTC. This chain connects TRBV11-3 to TRBJ1-2, with a weak D call TRBD1 (5 bases). Per germline, CDR1 SGHNT and CDR2 YENEEA. Trimming removed 1 base from V and 4 bases from J, with 7 bases in between. The CDR3 runs 13 residues.

This chain connects TRBV19 to TRBJ1-4, with D hard to call. The CDR3 length is 13 residues. The V end lost 4 bases, the J end lost 5 bases, and 8 bases lay between the germline ends. CDR1 LNHDA and CDR2 SQIVND come from the germline V gene (reference sequence). The CDR3 DNA sequence: TGTGCCAGTAGTAGAGGTGGGAATGAAAAACTGTTTTTT. It encodes CASSRGGNEKLFF.

This rearrangement joins TRBV5-8 to TRBJ2-7, with TRBD2 matching over 8 bases. CDR1 SGHTS and CDR2 YDEGEE come from the germline V gene. V was clipped by 4 bases and J by 2 bases; unmatched bases: 17. There are 18 residues in the CDR3. The CDR3 is CASSPRASGFIRTYEQYF. CDR3 coding DNA: TGTGCCAGCAGCCCCCGGGCTAGCGGGTTCATTCGCACCTACGAGCAGTACTTC.

This chain uses TRBV6-5 with TRBJ2-3; 8 bases align to TRBD2. Trimming at V came to 6 bases and at J to 5 bases, leaving 7 bases not matched to a gene. The CDR3 is 14 amino acids. Germline V gene data show CDR1 as MNHEY and CDR2 as SVGAGI. The CDR3 bases are TGTGCCAGCAGAGCCCAGCGGGGGCAAGATACGCAGTATTTT. Its protein product is CASRAQRGQDTQYF.

The genes are TRBV11-3 and TRBJ2-3; 9 nucleotides align to TRBD1. CDR3 length: 15 residues. Germline loops: CDR1 SGHNT, CDR2 YENEEA. V gave up 4 bases and J gave up 5 bases; unmatched junction bases: 7. The CDR3 is CASSSDRGFGDTQYF. In DNA form, the CDR3 reads TGTGCCAGCAGCTCCGACAGGGGGTTTGGAGATACGCAGTATTTT.

This clone was seen a few times. V and J are TRBV2 and TRBJ2-2; 8 bases line up with TRBD1. The germline CDR1 and CDR2 sequences are SNHLY and FYNNEI. V dropped 6 bases and J dropped 8; count of bases not matched to a gene: 8. The CDR3 has 14 amino acids. CDR3 coding DNA: TGTGCCAGCAGCCCCGGACAGGGATTAGGGGAGCTGTTTTTT. It yields the protein CASSPGQGLGELFF.

The V call is TRBV3-1 (or the pseudogene TRBV3-2), the J call TRBJ2-4; TRBD1 matches 7 bases. In germline, CDR1 is LGHDT, CDR2 YNNKEL (reference sequence). J was trimmed by 2 bases and V by 1 base; bases with no gene match: 5. CDR3 length: 16 residues. The DNA for the CDR3 is TGTGCCAGCAGCCAAGCCTCAGGGGGTCCCAAAAACATTCAGTACTTC. It translates to CASSQASGGPKNIQYF.

This clone has more than one count but fewer than ten. This chain connects TRBV3-1 (or the pseudogene TRBV3-2) to TRBJ2-3; 7 bases are a match to TRBD2. CDR1 and CDR2 (germline): LGHDT, YNNKEL (reference sequence). The CDR3 consists of 16 residues. J gave up 2 bases and V 2 bases, and 7 bases lay outside the gene matches. CDR3 amino acids: CASSQSTSRYTDTQYF. The CDR3 coding sequence is TGTGCCAGCAGCCAATCGACTAGCCGATACACAGATACGCAGTATTTT.

This rearrangement joins TRBV2 to TRBJ2-1, with 12 bases fitting TRBD2. J gave up 4 bases and V 7 bases, and 5 bases lay outside the gene matches. Germline V lookup: CDR1 SNHLY, CDR2 FYNNEI. This CDR3 has 15 residues. CDR3 sequence reads: CASTRTSGAYNEQFF. The DNA of the CDR3 is TGTGCCAGCACCCGGACTAGCGGGGCTTACAATGAGCAGTTCTTC.

V is TRBV27 and J is TRBJ2-1; weak D call: TRBD1 (6 bases). V lost 3 bases and J 3 bases, leaving 9 bases between the germline ends. There are 14 residues in the CDR3. Per the germline V gene, CDR1 is MNHEY and CDR2 is SMNVEV (reference sequence). The CDR3: CASSFTGIYNEQFF. Here the CDR3 DNA reads TGTGCCAGCAGTTTTACAGGGATCTACAATGAGCAGTTCTTC.

The chain employs TRBV7-6 and TRBJ1-2; D gene unclear. Trimming removed 10 bases at V and 1 base at J, with 7 bases between. Germline V gives CDR1 SGHVS, CDR2 FNYEAQ. The CDR3 extends over 11 amino acids. The CDR3 DNA reads TGTGCCACCTTCCTTAACTATGGCTACACCTTC. Translation gives CATFLNYGYTF.

Turning to this clone: The sample contains more than one DNA sequence encoding this CDR3. The rearrangement uses TRBV7-2 and TRBJ2-7, with D possibly TRBD2 on 6 matching bases. V lost 5 bases, J lost 1 base, and 12 bases lay in between. The CDR3 consists of 14 residues. Germline V gene data show CDR1 as SGHTA and CDR2 as FQGNSA. CDR3 DNA: TGTGCCAGCAGCCTGACTAGAGGTTCCTACGAGCAGTACTTC. Encoded protein: CASSLTRGSYEQYF.

The J gene is TRBJ1-6, the V gene TRBV9; D perhaps matches TRBD1 (5 bases). Per germline, CDR1 SGDLS and CDR2 YYNGEE. Trimming stripped 3 bases from V and 5 bases from J, with 15 bases between. The CDR3 has 16 residues. The CDR3 spells CASSDARGRDNSPLHF. In DNA form, the CDR3 reads TGTGCCAGCAGCGACGCTAGGGGAAGGGATAATTCACCCCTCCACTTT.

This chain uses TRBV4-2 with TRBJ1-2; D gene uncertain. Germline loops: CDR1 LGHNA, CDR2 YNFKEQ. Trimming pared 0 bases from V and 7 bases from J, leaving 18 bases between. The CDR3 spans 16 residues. The CDR3 reads CASSQDFRTPPGGYTF. The CDR3 DNA reads TGTGCCAGCAGCCAAGATTTCCGCACCCCTCCGGGTGGCTACACCTTC.

The V gene is TRBV21-1, the J gene TRBJ2-7; TRBD1, as called in the table, went unchecked against the DNA. TRBV21-1 is deemed a pseudogene. The CDR3 contains 14 residues. CDR3 bases: TGTGCCAGCAGCAGGCGGTGTCAGGGCTACGAGCAGTACTTC. The encoded protein is CASSRRCQGYEQYF.

CDR3 DNA: TGTGCCAGCAGCTTTCGACTAGCGGGAGCCGGAGATACGCAGTATTTT. Amino acids: CASSFRLAGAGDTQYF. This chain uses TRBV7-9 with TRBJ2-3, with 12 bases that match TRBD2. Germline V lookup: CDR1 SEHNR, CDR2 FQNEAQ (reference sequence). CDR3 size: 16 residues. The J segment lost 5 bases and the V segment lost 3 bases, leaving 6 bases of the junction unmatched.

The chain carries TRBV19 and TRBJ2-1; 10 positions agree with TRBD2. Per germline, CDR1 LNHDA and CDR2 SQIVND (reference sequence). The V gene end was trimmed by 6 bases and the J gene end by 7 bases; junction bases not matched to a gene: 18. This CDR3 has 18 residues. CDR3 DNA sequence: TGTGCCAGTAGCCAATATAGGGGAGCGGGGGGGCCGCGGAATGAGCAGTTCTTC. This sequence encodes CASSQYRGAGGPRNEQFF.

This clone was recorded a few times. The V call is TRBV11-3, the J call TRBJ2-3, with 9 bases fitting TRBD1. The CDR3 loop spans 15 amino acids. CDR1 SGHNT and CDR2 YENEEA come from the germline V gene. The trim removed 0 bases at V and 4 bases at J, leaving 2 bases unmatched. The CDR3 coding sequence is TGTGCCAGCAGCTTAGAAGGACAGGGGCCAGATACGCAGTATTTT. Protein sequence: CASSLEGQGPDTQYF.

This chain connects TRBV5-4 to TRBJ1-6; 8 positions agree with TRBD1. V was clipped by 7 bases and J by 11 bases; unmatched bases: 8. The CDR3 extends over 13 amino acids. Looked up from germline, CDR1 is SGHNT and CDR2 is YYREEE (reference sequence). The CDR3 is CASSRDRPAPLHF. DNA of the CDR3: TGTGCCAGCTCCCGGGACAGGCCAGCACCCCTCCACTTT.

This chain uses TRBV7-9 with TRBJ2-3; D is undetermined. The germline CDR1 and CDR2 sequences are SEHNR and FQNEAQ (reference sequence). Trimming pared 1 base from V and 3 bases from J, leaving 8 bases between. The CDR3 runs 14 residues. The CDR3 region has the DNA TGTGCCAGCAGCTTAGAACTCCGGACAGATACGCAGTATTTT. Its protein is CASSLELRTDTQYF.

A single count supports this clone. This chain links TRBV11-3 with TRBJ2-7, with D tentatively TRBD2 (6 bases). Between the trimmed V and J ends, which lost 4 bases and 0 bases, there was a span of 19 bases. The CDR3 is 17 amino acids. Per the germline V gene, CDR1 is SGHNT and CDR2 is YENEEA. The CDR3 spells CASSSHPRTGDSYEQYF. CDR3 nucleotides: TGTGCCAGCAGCTCCCATCCTCGGACGGGAGACTCCTACGAGCAGTACTTC.

The chain uses TRBV5-1 and TRBJ2-1; 12 bases align to TRBD2. The V and J ends lost 2 bases and 6 bases, in that order; junction bases with no gene match: 6. Germline lookup yields CDR1 SGHRS and CDR2 YFSETQ. The CDR3 contains 16 residues. The CDR3 loop reads CASSFEGLAGLNEQFF. CDR3 sequence (DNA): TGCGCCAGCAGCTTTGAGGGACTAGCGGGTCTCAATGAGCAGTTCTTC.

The CDR3 protein is CASSYSTDTQYF. The CDR3 DNA reads TGCGCCAGCAGCTACAGTACAGATACGCAGTATTTT. V and J are TRBV5-1 and TRBJ2-3; D not certain. Per the germline V gene, CDR1 is SGHRS and CDR2 is YFSETQ. The CDR3 runs to 12 residues. The germline V and J ends were trimmed by 3 bases and 3 bases, with 5 bases remaining between them.

J is TRBJ2-1 and V is TRBV10-1, with D possibly TRBD2 on 5 matching bases. CDR1 is WNHNN, CDR2 SYGVQD, per germline (reference sequence). V lost 4 bases, J lost 0 bases, and 22 bases lay in between. There are 19 residues in the CDR3. This CDR3 reads CASSARDSSLSSSYNEQFF. In DNA, the CDR3 is TGCGCCAGCAGTGCCCGGGATTCCTCTTTAAGTAGCTCCTACAATGAGCAGTTCTTC.